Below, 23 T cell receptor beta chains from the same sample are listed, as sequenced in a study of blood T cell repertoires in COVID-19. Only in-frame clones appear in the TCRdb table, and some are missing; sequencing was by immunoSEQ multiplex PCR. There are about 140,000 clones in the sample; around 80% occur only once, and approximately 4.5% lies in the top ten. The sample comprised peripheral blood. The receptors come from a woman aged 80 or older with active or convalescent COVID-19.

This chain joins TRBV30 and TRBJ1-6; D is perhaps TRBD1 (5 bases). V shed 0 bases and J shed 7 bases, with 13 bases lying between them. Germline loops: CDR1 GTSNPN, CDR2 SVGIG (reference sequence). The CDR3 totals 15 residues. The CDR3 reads CAWSVHQGRNSPLHF. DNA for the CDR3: TGTGCCTGGAGTGTACATCAGGGTAGGAATTCACCCCTCCACTTT.

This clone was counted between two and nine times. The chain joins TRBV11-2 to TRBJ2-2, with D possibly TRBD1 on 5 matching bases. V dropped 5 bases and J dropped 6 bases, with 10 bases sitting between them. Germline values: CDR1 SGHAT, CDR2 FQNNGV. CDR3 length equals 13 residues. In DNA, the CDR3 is TGTGCCAGCAGCGGACAAGGGTCCGGGGAGCTGTTTTTT. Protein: CASSGQGSGELFF.

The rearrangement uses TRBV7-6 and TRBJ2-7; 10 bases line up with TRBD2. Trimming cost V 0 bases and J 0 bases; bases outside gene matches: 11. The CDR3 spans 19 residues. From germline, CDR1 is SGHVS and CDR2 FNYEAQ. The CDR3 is CASSLAPAISGGPSYEQYF. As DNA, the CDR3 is TGTGCCAGCAGCTTAGCTCCCGCCATTAGCGGGGGGCCCTCCTACGAGCAGTACTTC.

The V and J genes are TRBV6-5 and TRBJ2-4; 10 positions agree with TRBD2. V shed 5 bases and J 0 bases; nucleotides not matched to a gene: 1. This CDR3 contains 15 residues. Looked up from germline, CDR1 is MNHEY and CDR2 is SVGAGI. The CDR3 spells CASSPSGGAKNIQYF. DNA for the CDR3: TGTGCCAGCAGTCCTAGCGGGGGAGCCAAAAACATTCAGTACTTC.

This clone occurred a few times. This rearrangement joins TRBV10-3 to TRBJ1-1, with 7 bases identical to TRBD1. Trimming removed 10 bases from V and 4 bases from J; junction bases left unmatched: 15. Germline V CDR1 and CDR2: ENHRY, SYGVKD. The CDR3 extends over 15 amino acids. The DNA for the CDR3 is TGTGCCACCCAGGGTACGACAGGGAGGAGCACTGAAGCTTTCTTT. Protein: CATQGTTGRSTEAFF.

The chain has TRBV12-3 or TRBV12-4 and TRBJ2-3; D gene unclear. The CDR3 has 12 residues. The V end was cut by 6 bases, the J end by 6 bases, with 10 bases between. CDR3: CASSPGWDTQYF. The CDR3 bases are TGTGCCAGCAGCCCCGGTTGGGATACGCAGTATTTT.

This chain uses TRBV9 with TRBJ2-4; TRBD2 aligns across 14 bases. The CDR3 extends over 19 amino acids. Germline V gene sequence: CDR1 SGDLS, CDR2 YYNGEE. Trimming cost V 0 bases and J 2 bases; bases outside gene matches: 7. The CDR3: CASSVGGTSGGRPKNIQYF. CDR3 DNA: TGTGCCAGCAGCGTAGGTGGGACTAGCGGGGGCCGGCCCAAAAACATTCAGTACTTC.

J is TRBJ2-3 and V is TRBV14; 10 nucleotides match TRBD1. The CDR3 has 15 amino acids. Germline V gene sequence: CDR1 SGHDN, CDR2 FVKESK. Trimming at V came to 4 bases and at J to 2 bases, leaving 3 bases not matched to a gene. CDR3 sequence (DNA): TGTGCCAGCAGCCCCGGGACAGGGGACACAGATACGCAGTATTTT. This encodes CASSPGTGDTDTQYF.

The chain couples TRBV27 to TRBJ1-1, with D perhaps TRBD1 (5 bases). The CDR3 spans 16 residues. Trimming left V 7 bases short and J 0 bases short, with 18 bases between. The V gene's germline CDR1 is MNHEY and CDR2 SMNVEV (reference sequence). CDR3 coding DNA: TGTGCCAGCAATCTTAGGTCCGGAGGGGTGAACACTGAAGCTTTCTTT. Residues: CASNLRSGGVNTEAFF.

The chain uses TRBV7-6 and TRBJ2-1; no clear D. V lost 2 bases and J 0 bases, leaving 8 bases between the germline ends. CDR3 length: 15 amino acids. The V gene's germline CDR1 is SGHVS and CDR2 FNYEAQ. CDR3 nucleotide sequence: TGTGCCAGCAGCTTAAGTGTCAGCTCCTACAATGAGCAGTTCTTC. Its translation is CASSLSVSSYNEQFF.

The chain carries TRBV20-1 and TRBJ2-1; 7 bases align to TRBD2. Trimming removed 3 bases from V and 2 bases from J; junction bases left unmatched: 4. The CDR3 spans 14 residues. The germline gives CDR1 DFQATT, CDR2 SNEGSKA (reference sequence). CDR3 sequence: CSASWSGTYNEQFF. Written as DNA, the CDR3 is TGCAGTGCTAGTTGGAGCGGGACCTACAATGAGCAGTTCTTC.

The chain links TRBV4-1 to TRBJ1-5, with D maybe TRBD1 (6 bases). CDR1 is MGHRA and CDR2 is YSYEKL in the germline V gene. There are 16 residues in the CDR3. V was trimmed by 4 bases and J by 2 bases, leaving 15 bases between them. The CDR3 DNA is TGCGCCAGCAGCCTAAGCGGGGGGCCTGGCAATCAGCCCCAGCATTTT. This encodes CASSLSGGPGNQPQHF.

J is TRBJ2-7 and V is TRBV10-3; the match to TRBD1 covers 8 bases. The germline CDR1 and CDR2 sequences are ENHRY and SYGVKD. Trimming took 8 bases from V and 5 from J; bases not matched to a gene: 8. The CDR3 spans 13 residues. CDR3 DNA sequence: TGTGCCATCCGGACAGGGAAGGGGGACGAGCAGTACTTC. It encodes CAIRTGKGDEQYF.

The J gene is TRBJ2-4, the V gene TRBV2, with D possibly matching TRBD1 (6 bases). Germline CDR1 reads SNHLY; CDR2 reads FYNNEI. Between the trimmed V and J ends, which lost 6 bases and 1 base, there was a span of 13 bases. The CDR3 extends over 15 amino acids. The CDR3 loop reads CASSADRWAKNIQYF. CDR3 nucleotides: TGTGCCAGCAGCGCAGACAGGTGGGCCAAAAACATTCAGTACTTC.

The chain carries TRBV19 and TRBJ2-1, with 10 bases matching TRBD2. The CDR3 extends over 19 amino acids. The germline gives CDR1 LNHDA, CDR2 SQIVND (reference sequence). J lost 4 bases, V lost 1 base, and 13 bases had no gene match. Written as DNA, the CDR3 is TGTGCCAGTAGTATAGTAAACTTAGCGGGGGGCCCTAATTACAATGAGCAGTTCTTC. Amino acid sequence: CASSIVNLAGGPNYNEQFF.

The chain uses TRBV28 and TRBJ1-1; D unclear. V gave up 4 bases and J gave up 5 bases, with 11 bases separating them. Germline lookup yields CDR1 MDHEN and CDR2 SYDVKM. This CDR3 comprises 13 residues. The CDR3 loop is CASSSSPSTEAFF. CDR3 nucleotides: TGTGCCAGCAGTTCCTCCCCCTCGACTGAAGCTTTCTTT.

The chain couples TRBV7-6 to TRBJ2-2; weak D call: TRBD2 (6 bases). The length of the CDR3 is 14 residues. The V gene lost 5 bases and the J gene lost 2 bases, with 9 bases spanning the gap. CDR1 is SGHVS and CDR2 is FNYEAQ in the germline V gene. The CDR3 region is CASSRDFNTGELFF. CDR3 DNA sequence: TGTGCCAGCAGCCGGGACTTTAACACCGGGGAGCTGTTTTTT.

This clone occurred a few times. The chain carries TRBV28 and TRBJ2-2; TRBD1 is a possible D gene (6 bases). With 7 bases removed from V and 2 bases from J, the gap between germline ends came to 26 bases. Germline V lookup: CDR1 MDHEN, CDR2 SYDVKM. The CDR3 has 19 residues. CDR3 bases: TGTGCCAGCAATCCTCCAGACAGGACAGACAATGTAAACACCGGGGAGCTGTTTTTT. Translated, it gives CASNPPDRTDNVNTGELFF.

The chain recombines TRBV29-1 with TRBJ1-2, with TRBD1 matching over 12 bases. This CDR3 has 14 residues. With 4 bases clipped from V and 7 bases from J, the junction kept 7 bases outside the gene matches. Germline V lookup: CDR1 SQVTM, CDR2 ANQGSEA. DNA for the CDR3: TGCAGCGTTGTAGGGACAGGGGGCGCTTCTGGCTACACCTTC. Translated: CSVVGTGGASGYTF.

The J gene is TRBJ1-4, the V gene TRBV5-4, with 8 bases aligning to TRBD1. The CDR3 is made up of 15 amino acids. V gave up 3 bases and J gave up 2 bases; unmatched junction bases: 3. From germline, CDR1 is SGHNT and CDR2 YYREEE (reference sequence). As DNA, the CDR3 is TGTGCCAGCAGCTCAGGGGGCTCGACTAATGAAAAACTGTTTTTT. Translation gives CASSSGGSTNEKLFF.

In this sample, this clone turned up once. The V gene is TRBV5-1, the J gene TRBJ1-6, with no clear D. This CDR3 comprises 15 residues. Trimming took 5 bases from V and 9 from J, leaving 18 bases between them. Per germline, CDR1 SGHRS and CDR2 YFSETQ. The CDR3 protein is CASSPLLADPSPLHF. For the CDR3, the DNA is TGCGCCAGCAGTCCATTATTGGCGGATCCTTCACCCCTCCACTTT.

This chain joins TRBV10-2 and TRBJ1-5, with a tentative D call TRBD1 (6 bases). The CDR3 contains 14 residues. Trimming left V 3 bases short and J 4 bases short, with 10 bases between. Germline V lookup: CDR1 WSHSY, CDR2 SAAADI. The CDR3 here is CASSDVQGNQPQHF. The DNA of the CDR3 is TGCGCCAGCAGTGACGTACAGGGAAATCAGCCCCAGCATTTT.

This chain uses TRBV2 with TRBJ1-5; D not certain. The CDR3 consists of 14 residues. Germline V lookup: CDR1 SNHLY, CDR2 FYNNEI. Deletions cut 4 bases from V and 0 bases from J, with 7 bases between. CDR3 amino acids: CASSAQYSNQPQHF. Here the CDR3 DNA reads TGTGCCAGCAGTGCCCAGTATAGCAATCAGCCCCAGCATTTT.